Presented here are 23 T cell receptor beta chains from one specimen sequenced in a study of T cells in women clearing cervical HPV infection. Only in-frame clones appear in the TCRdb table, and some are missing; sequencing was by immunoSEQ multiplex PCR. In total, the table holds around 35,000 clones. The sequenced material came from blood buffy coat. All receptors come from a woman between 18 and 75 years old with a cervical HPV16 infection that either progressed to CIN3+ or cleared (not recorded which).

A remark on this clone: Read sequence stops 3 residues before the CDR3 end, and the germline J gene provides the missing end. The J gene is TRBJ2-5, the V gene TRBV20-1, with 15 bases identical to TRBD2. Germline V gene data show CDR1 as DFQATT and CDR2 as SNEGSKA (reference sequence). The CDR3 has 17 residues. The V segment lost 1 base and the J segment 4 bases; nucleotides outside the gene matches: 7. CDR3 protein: CSARVPPGLAGGETQYF. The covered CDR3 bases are TGCAGTGCTAGAGTCCCTCCGGGACTAGCGGGAGGAGAGACC.

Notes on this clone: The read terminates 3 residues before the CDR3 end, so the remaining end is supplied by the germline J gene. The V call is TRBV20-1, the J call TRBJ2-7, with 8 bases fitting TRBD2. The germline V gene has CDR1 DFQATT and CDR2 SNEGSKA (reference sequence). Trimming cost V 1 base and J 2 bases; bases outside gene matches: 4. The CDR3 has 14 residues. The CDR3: CSARASGGTYEQYF. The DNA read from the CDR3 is TGCAGTGCTAGAGCGAGCGGGGGAACCTACGAG.

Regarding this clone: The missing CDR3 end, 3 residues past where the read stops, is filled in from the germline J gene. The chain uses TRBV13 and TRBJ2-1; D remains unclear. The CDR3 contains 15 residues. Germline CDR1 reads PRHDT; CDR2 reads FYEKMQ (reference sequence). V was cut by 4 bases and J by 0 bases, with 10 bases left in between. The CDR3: CASSYNARSYNEQFF. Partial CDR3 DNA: TGTGCCAGCAGCTACAACGCCCGCTCCTACAATGAG.

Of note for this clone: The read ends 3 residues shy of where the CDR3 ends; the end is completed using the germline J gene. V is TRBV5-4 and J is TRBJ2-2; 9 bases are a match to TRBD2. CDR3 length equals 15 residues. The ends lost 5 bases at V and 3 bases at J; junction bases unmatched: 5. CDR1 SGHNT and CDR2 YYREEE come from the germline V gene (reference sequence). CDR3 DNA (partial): TGTGCCAGCAGGGCTAGCGGGATCGACACCGGGGAG. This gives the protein CASRASGIDTGE. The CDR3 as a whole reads CASRASGIDTGELFF.

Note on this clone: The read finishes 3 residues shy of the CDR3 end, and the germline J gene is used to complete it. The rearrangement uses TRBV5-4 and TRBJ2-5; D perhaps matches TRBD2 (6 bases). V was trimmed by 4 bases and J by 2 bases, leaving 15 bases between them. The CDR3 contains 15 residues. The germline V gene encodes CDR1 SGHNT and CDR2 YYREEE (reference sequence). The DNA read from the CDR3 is TGTGCCAGCAGCCAAAATATGGGACTGCAAGAGACC. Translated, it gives CASSQNMGLQET. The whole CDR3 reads CASSQNMGLQETQYF. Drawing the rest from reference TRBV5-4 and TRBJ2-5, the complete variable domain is ETGVTQSPTHLIKTRGQQVTLRCSSQSGHNTVSWYQQALGQGPQFIFQYYREEENGRGNFPPRFSGLQFPNYSSELNVNALELDDSALYLCASSQNMGLQETQYFGPGTRLLVL.

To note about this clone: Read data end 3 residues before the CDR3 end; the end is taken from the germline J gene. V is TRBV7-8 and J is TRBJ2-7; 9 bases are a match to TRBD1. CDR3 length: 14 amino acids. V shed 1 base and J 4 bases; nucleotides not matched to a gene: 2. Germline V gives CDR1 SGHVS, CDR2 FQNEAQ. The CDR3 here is CASSLGDRVYEQYF. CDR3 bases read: TGTGCCAGCAGCTTAGGGGACAGGGTGTACGAG.

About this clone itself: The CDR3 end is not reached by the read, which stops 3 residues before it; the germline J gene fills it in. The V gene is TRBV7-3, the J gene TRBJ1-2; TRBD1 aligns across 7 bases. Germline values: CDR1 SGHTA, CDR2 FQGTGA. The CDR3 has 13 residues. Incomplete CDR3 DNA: TGTGCCAGCAGCCTAGGAGACAGGGAAGGC. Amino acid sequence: CASSLGDREG. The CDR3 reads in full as CASSLGDREGYTF.

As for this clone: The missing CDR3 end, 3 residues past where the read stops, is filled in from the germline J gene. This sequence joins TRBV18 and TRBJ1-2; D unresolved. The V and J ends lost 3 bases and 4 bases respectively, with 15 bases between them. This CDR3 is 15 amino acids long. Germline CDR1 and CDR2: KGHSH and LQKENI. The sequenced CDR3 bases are TGTGCCAGCTCACCTTCCCAGGAAACCGTCTATGGC. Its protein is CASSPSQETVYG. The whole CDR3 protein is CASSPSQETVYGYTF.

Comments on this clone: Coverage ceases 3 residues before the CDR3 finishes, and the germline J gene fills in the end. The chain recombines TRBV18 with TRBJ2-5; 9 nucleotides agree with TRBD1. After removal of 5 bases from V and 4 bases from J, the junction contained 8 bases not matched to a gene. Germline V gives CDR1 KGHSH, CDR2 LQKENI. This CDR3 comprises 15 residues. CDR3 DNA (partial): TGTGCCAGCTCATTACAGGGGGCGAAGGGAGAGACC. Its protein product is CASSLQGAKGET. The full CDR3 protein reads CASSLQGAKGETQYF. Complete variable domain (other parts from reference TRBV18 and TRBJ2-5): NAGVMQNPRHLVRRRGQEARLRCSPMKGHSHVYWYRQLPEEGLKFMVYLQKENIIDESGMPKERFSAEFPKEGPSILRIQQVVRGDSAAYFCASSLQGAKGETQYFGPGTRLLVL.

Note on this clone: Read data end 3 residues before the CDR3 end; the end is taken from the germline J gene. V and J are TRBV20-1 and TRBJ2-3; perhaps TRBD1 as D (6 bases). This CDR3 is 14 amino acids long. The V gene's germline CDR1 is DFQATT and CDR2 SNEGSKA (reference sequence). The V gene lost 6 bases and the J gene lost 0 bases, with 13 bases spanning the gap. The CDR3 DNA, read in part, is TGCAGTGCGGAAAGGGGGTCTAGCACAGATACG. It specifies CSAERGSSTDT. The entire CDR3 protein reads CSAERGSSTDTQYF.

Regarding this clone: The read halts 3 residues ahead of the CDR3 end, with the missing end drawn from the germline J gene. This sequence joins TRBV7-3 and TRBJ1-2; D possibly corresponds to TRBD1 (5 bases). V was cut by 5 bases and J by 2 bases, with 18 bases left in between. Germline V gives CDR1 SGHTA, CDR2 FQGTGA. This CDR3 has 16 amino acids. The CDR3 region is CASSPPGGSQNYGYTF. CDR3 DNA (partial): TGTGCCAGCAGCCCTCCGGGGGGATCACAGAACTATGGC. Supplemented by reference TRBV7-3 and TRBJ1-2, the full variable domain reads GAGVSQTPSNKVTEKGKYVELRCDPISGHTALYWYRQSLGQGPEFLIYFQGTGAADDSGLPNDRFFAVRPEGSVSTLKIQRTERGDSAVYLCASSPPGGSQNYGYTFGSGTRLTVV.

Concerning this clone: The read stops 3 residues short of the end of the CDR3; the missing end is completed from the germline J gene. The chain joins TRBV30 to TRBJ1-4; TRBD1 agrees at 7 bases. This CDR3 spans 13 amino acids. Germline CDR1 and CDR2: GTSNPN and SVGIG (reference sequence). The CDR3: CAWDDRVAGPLFF. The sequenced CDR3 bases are TGTGCCTGGGATGACAGGGTTGCAGGACCA.

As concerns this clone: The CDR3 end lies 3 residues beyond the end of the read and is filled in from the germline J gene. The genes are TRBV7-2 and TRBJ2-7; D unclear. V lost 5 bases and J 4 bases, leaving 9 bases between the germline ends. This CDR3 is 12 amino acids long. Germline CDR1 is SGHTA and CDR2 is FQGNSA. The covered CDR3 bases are TGTGCCAGCAGCCCGAGCGTTTACGAG. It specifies CASSPSVYE. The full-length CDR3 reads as CASSPSVYEQYF.

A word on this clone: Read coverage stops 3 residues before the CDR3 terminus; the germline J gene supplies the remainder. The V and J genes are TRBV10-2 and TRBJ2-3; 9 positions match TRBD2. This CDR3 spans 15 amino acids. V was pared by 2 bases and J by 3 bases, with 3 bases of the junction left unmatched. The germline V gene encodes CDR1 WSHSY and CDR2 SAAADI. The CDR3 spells CASSEPSGKTDTQYF. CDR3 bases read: TGCGCCAGCAGTGAGCCTAGCGGGAAAACAGATACG.

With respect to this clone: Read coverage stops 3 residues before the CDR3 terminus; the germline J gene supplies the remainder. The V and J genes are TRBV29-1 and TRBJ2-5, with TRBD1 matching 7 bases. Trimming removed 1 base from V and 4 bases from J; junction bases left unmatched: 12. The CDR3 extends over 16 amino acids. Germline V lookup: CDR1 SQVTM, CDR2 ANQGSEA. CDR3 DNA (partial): TGCAGCGTTGAAGTCCTCGACAGGGCCTTGGTAGAGACC. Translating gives CSVEVLDRALVET. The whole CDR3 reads CSVEVLDRALVETQYF.

The CDR3 loop is CASSDVTGTEAFF. The part of the CDR3 DNA that was read is TGTGCCAGCAGTGATGTTACAGGCACTGAA. V is TRBV6-4 and J is TRBJ1-1; D might be TRBD1 (5 bases). Coverage ceases 3 residues before the CDR3 finishes, and the germline J gene fills in the end. The CDR3 has 13 amino acids. With 3 bases removed from V and 4 bases from J, the gap between germline ends came to 9 bases. The V gene's germline CDR1 is MRHNA and CDR2 SNTAGT.

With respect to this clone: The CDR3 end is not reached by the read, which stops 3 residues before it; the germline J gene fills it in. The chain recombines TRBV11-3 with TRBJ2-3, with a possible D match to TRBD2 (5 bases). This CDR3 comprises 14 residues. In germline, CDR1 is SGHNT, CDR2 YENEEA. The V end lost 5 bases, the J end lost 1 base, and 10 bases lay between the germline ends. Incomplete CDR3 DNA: TGTGCCAGCAGCCCTCACGGGGGCACAGATACG. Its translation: CASSPHGGTDT. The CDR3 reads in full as CASSPHGGTDTQYF.

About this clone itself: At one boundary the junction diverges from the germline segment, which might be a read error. CDR3 DNA, as far as it was read: TGTGCCAGCAGTACCGACAGGACCTCTGGAAACACA. Protein sequence: CASSTDRTSGNT. The entire CDR3 protein is CASSTDRTSGNTIYF. This chain joins TRBV2 and TRBJ1-3; weak D call: TRBD1 (6 bases). The CDR3 goes on 3 residues after the read ends, and that part is filled in from the germline J gene. Per the germline V gene, CDR1 is SNHLY and CDR2 is FYNNEI. The CDR3 has 15 amino acids.

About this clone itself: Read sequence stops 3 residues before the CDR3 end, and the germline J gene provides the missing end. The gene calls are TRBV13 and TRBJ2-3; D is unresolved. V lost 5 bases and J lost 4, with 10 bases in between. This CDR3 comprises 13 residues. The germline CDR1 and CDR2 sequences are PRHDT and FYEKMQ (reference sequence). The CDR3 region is CASSLTQADTQYF. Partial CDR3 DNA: TGTGCCAGCAGCCTAACCCAGGCAGATACG.

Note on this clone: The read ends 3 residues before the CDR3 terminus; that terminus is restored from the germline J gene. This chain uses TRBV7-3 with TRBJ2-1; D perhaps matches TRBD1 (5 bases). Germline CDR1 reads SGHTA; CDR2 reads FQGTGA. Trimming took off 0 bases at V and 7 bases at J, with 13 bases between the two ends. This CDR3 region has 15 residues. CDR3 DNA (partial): TGTGCCAGCAGCTTAACGTGGGCAGGGCGGAATGAG. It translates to CASSLTWAGRNE. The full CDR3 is CASSLTWAGRNEQFF.

CDR3 residues: CASSDSNSYGYTF. The CDR3 DNA, read in part, is TGTGCCAGCAGTGACTCTAACAGCTATGGC. The chain combines TRBV6-4 with TRBJ1-2; D is unclear. The read falls 3 residues short of the CDR3 end, and the missing part is taken from the germline J gene. CDR1 is MRHNA and CDR2 is SNTAGT in the germline V gene. V lost 0 bases to trimming and J lost 4 bases, with 6 bases between them. The CDR3 sequence is 13 residues long.

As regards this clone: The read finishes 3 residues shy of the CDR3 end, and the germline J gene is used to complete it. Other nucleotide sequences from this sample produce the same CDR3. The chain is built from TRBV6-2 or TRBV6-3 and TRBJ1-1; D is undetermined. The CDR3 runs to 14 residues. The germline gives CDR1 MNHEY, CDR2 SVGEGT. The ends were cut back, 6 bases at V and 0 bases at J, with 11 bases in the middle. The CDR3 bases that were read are TGTGCCAGCAGCTACGTGGCGGTGAACACTGAA. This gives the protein CASSYVAVNTE. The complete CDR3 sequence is CASSYVAVNTEAFF.

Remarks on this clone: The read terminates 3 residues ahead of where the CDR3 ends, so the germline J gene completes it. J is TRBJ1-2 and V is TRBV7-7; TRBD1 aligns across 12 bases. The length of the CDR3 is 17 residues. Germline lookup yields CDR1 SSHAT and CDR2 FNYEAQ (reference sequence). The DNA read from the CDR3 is TGTGCCAGCAGCTTAGGCCCCGGGACAGGGGGCACCTACGAC. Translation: CASSLGPGTGGTYD. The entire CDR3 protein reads CASSLGPGTGGTYDYTF.